The clone carrying this TCR beta chain was counted a few times. Antigen unknown. RNA transcripts yielded amplified TCR beta CDR3 regions. The HTBI set primed first-round TCR CDR3 RT-PCR. TCRdb redid the calling of the multiplex PCR reads with MiXCR, one entry per CDR3 protein. In the table there are approximately 870,000 distinct CDR3 sequences, about 38% of which are singletons. This sample was taken from a study of T cells in Graves' hyperthyroidism and ophthalmopathy. Study background: Blood from the periphery was taken at initial diagnosis, before any treatment.

In germline, CDR1 is SGDLS, CDR2 YYNGEE. The CDR3 runs 18 residues. Trimming cost V 0 bases and J 3 bases; bases outside gene matches: 10. For Graves' hyperthyroidism to be stable, ophthalmopathy could not progress within 18 months. Patients between 18 and 65 years old had hyperthyroidism, newly diagnosed and lasting under 2 months. Points from the study as a whole: Most thyroid clonotypes with frequency above 0.001 were detected in blood.

Sequences were obtained from blood. The TCR sequence derives from a young man with Graves' hyperthyroidism. The chain recombines TRBV9 with TRBJ2-2; TRBD1 agrees at 8 bases. The CDR3 loop reads CASSVASLDREDTGELFF. In DNA, the CDR3 is TGTGCCAGCAGCGTAGCGTCTCTGGACAGGGAGGACACCGGGGAGCTGTTTTTT.